A selection of T cell receptor beta chains follows, all from one sample in a study of glioma-infiltrating T cells after dendritic cell vaccination. Clones were read by immunoSEQ multiplex PCR, and TCRdb kept only the in-frame ones, dropping some. The sample contains approximately 50,000 clones, about 89% of which appear only once. The sample was blood, taken after dendritic cell vaccination. The receptors derive from a human donor with glioblastoma. CDR3s include the opening cysteine and the closing phenylalanine or tryptophan. The D gene is left open where the match is weak. Clone size is stated in some rows and not others, as once, few, many or a class when expanded.

15,TRBJ1-2,TRBV4-1,NA,NA,CASSQWGGRDGGYTF,TGCGCCAGCAGCCAATGGGGGGGGCGAGACGGTGGCTACACCTTC
15,TRBJ2-7,TRBV5-4,NA,NA,CASSPADRTSDEQYF,TGTGCCAGCAGCCCGGCCGACAGGACCTCTGACGAGCAGTACTTC
13,TRBJ1-3,TRBV7-2,NA,NA,CASSLGGGNTIYF,TGTGCCAGCAGCTTAGGAGGCGGAAACACCATATATTTT
17,TRBJ1-4,TRBV28,NA,NA,CASSLPPRVATNEKLFF,TGTGCCAGCAGTTTACCCCCCAGGGTTGCAACTAATGAAAAACTGTTTTTT
16,TRBJ1-3,TRBV10-3,NA,few,CAISESGGASGNTIYF,TGTGCCATCAGTGAGTCCGGTGGAGCCTCTGGAAACACCATATATTTT
15,TRBJ1-5,TRBV7-9,NA,NA,CASSLDSTSGQPQHF,TGTGCCAGCAGCTTAGATTCTACTTCGGGTCAGCCCCAGCATTTT
14,TRBJ2-7,TRBV5-1,NA,NA,CASSWGDYGYEQYF,TGCGCCAGCAGCTGGGGTGACTACGGCTACGAGCAGTACTTC
15,TRBJ2-7,TRBV10-3,TRBD2,few,CAISDPGLADYEQYF,TGTGCCATCAGCGATCCGGGACTAGCGGACTACGAGCAGTACTTC
16,TRBJ2-3,TRBV7-9,TRBD1,NA,CASSPQGVRSTDTQYF,TGTGCCAGCAGTCCTCAGGGGGTTAGAAGCACAGATACGCAGTATTTT
13,TRBJ1-1,TRBV19,NA,NA,CASSIDGNTEAFF,TGTGCCAGTAGTATAGACGGGAACACTGAAGCTTTCTTT
14,TRBJ2-2,TRBV7-3,NA,NA,CASSLTARGGELFF,TGTGCCAGCAGCTTAACAGCCCGTGGCGGGGAGCTGTTTTTT
13,TRBJ2-7,TRBV9,NA,NA,CASSVDVSREQYF,TGTGCCAGCAGCGTAGATGTGAGCAGGGAGCAGTACTTC
13,TRBJ1-2,TRBV28,NA,once,CASKEGISYGYTF,TGTGCCAGCAAGGAGGGGATTAGCTATGGCTACACCTTC
15,TRBJ2-3,TRBV5-6,NA,NA,CASSLGLGSTDTQYF,TGTGCCAGCAGCTTGGGACTAGGTAGCACAGATACGCAGTATTTT
13,TRBJ1-1,TRBV18,NA,NA,CASSPALGGEAFF,TGTGCCAGCTCACCCGCCCTGGGGGGTGAAGCTTTCTTT
13,TRBJ1-2,TRBV5-4,NA,NA,CASSVDSRRGYTF,TGTGCCAGCAGCGTCGACAGCCGACGGGGCTACACCTTC
12,TRBJ2-7,TRBV30,NA,few,CAWSLRVGEQYF,TGTGCCTGGAGCCTCAGGGTAGGCGAGCAGTACTTC
14,TRBJ1-4,TRBV7-9,NA,NA,CASSLTGVNEKLFF,TGTGCCAGCAGTCTGACAGGCGTTAATGAAAAACTGTTTTTT
14,TRBJ2-3,TRBV5-1,NA,NA,CASSFSGSTDTQYF,TGCGCCAGCAGCTTTAGCGGATCCACAGATACGCAGTATTTT
15,TRBJ2-3,TRBV7-7,TRBD1,NA,CASSSGQSSTDTQYF,TGTGCTAGCAGCTCGGGACAGTCTAGCACAGATACGCAGTATTTT
13,TRBJ2-1,TRBV27,TRBD2,NA,CASSFHGRDEQFF,TGTGCCAGCAGTTTCCACGGGAGGGATGAGCAGTTCTTC
13,TRBJ1-5,TRBV9,TRBD1,NA,CASSVGGQQPQHF,TGTGCCAGCAGCGTAGGGGGACAGCAGCCCCAGCATTTT
13,TRBJ2-1,TRBV4-1,TRBD2,NA,CASSQFAGAQQFF,TGCGCCAGCAGCCAATTCGCGGGAGCTCAGCAGTTCTTC
16,TRBJ2-7,TRBV11-2,TRBD1,NA,CASSLGIAVRTGEPYF,TGTGCCAGCAGCTTAGGAATTGCCGTCCGGACAGGGGAGCCCTACTTC
14,TRBJ2-4,TRBV5-4,NA,NA,CAGTNRASENIQYF,TGTGCCGGAACAAACAGGGCCTCGGAAAACATTCAGTACTTC
15,TRBJ2-7,TRBV5-1,NA,NA,CASTNTGQRGGMQYF,TGCGCCAGCACCAATACGGGACAGCGCGGGGGGATGCAGTACTTC
15,TRBJ2-7,TRBV5-1,NA,once,CASSLQGIPPTEQYF,TGCGCCAGCAGCTTGCAGGGAATCCCCCCCACCGAGCAGTACTTC
15,TRBJ1-5,TRBV18,TRBD1,NA,CASSPGQGVNQPQHF,TGTGCCAGCTCACCAGGACAGGGGGTCAATCAGCCCCAGCATTTT
17,TRBJ2-1,TRBV19,TRBD1,once,CASSIWGDRESYNEQFF,TGTGCCAGTAGTATATGGGGGGACAGGGAATCCTACAATGAGCAGTTCTTC
14,TRBJ2-3,TRBV2,TRBD1,NA,CASERDRVKGTQYF,TGTGCCAGCGAAAGAGACAGGGTCAAAGGTACGCAGTATTTT
13,TRBJ1-1,TRBV6-6,NA,NA,CASSIQASTEAFF,TGTGCCAGCAGCATTCAGGCCTCCACTGAAGCTTTCTTT
12,TRBJ1-1,TRBV10-3,NA,once,CAIRDSNTEAFF,TGTGCCATCAGGGACTCGAACACTGAAGCTTTCTTT
12,TRBJ2-1,TRBV10-3,TRBD2,NA,CAATGTRNEQFF,TGTGCCGCAACCGGGACTAGGAATGAGCAGTTCTTC
13,TRBJ2-2,TRBV28,NA,NA,CASSFPLPGELFF,TGTGCCAGCAGTTTCCCCCTCCCCGGGGAGCTGTTTTTT
15,TRBJ2-6,TRBV25-1,NA,NA,CASSDPRGGANVLTF,TGTGCCAGCAGTGACCCCCGGGGGGGGGCCAACGTCCTGACTTTC
16,TRBJ1-2,TRBV18,TRBD1,NA,CASSPTTGQGGYGYTF,TGTGCCAGCTCACCAACCACGGGACAGGGAGGCTATGGCTACACCTTC